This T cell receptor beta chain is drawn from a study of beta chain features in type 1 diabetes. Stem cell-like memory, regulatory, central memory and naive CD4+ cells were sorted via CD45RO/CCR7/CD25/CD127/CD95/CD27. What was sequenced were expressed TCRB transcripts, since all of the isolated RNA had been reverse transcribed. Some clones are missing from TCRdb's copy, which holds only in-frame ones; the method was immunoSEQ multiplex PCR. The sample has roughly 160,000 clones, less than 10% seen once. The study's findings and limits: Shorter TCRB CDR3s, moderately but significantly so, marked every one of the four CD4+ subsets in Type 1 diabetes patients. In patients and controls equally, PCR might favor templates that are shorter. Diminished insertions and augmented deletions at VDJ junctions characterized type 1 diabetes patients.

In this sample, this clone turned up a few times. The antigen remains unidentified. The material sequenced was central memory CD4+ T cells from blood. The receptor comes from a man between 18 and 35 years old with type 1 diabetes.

CDR3 sequence: CASSQLDWTDTQYF. The CDR3, as DNA: TGTGCCAGCAGCCAACTGGACTGGACAGATACGCAGTATTTT. The V and J genes are TRBV7-9 and TRBJ2-3; tentatively, D is TRBD2 (5 bases). Germline V gene sequence: CDR1 SEHNR, CDR2 FQNEAQ (reference sequence). V was shortened by 5 bases and J by 3 bases, with 12 bases between the two germline ends. The CDR3 extends over 14 amino acids.